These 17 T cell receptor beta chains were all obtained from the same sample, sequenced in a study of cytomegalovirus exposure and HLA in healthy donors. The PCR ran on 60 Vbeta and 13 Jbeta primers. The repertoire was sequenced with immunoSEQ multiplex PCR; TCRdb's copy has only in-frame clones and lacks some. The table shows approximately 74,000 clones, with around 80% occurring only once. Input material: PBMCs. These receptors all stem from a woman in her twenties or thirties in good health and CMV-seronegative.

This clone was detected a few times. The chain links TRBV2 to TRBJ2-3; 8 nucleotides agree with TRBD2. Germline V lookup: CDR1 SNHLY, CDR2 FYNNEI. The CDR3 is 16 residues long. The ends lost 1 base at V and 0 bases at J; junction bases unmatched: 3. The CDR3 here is CASSEGPSGSTDTQYF. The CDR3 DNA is TGTGCCAGCAGTGAAGGTCCTAGCGGGAGCACAGATACGCAGTATTTT.

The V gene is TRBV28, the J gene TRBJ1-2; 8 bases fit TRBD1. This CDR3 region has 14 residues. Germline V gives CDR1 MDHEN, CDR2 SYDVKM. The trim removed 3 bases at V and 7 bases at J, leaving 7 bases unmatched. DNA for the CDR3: TGTGCCAGCAGTTTTACCCAGGGGGCGCGTGGCTACACCTTC. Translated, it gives CASSFTQGARGYTF.

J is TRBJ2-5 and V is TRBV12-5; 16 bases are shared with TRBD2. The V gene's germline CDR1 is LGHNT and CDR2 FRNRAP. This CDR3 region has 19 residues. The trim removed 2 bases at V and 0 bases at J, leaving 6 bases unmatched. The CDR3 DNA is TGTGCTAGTGGTTTGATGGGACTAGCGGGGGGGCAGTACCAAGAGACCCAGTACTTC. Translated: CASGLMGLAGGQYQETQYF.

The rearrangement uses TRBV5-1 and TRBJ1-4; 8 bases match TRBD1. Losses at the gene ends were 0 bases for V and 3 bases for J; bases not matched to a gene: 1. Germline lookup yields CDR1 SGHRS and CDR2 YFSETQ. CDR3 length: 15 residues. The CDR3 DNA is TGCGCCAGCAGCTTGGGGACAGGGTCTAATGAAAAACTGTTTTTT. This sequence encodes CASSLGTGSNEKLFF.

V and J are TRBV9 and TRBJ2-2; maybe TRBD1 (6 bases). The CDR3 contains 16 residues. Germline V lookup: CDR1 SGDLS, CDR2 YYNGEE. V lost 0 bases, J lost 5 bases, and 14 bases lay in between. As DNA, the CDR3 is TGTGCCAGCAGCGTAGGGGGGCTCTTAGGAACCGGGGAGCTGTTTTTT. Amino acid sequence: CASSVGGLLGTGELFF.

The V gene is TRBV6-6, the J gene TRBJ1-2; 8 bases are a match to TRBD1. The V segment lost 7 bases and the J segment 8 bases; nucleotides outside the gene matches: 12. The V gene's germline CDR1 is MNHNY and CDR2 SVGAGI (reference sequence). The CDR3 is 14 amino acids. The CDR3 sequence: CASNQGARGRGYTF. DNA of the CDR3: TGTGCCAGCAATCAGGGGGCGAGGGGTCGGGGCTACACCTTC.

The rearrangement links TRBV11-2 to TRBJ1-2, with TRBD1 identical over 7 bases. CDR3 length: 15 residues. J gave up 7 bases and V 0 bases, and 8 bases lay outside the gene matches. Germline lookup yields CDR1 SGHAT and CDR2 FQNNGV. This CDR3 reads CASSLDVNRGSGYTF. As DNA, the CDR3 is TGTGCCAGCAGCTTAGATGTTAACAGGGGTTCTGGCTACACCTTC.

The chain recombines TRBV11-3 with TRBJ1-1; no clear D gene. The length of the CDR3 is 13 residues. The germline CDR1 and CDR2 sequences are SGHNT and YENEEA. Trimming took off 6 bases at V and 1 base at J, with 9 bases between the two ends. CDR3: CASSYTKNTEAFF. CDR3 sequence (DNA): TGTGCCAGCAGTTATACTAAGAACACTGAAGCTTTCTTT. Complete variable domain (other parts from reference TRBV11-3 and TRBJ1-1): EAGVVQSPRYKIIEKKQPVAFWCNPISGHNTLYWYLQNLGQGPELLIRYENEEAVDDSQLPKDRFSAERLKGVDSTLKIQPAELGDSAVYLCASSYTKNTEAFFGQGTRLTVV.

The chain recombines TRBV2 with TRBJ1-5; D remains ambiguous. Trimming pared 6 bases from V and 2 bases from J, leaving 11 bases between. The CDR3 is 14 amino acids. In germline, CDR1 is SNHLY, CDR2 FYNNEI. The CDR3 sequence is CASRAKEGNQPQHF. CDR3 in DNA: TGTGCCAGCAGGGCTAAAGAGGGCAATCAGCCCCAGCATTTT.

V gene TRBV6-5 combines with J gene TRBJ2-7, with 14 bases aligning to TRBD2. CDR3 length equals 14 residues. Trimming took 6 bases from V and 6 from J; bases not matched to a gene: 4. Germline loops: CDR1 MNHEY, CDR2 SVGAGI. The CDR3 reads CASSMGLAGAEQYF. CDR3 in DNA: TGTGCCAGCAGCATGGGACTAGCGGGGGCCGAGCAGTACTTC.

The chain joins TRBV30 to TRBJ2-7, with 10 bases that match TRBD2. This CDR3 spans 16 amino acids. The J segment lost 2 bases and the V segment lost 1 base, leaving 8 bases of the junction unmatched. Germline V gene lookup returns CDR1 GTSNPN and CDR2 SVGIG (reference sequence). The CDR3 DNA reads TGTGCCTGGAGTGGTCCCCTAGCGGGGGCCGCCTACGAGCAGTACTTC. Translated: CAWSGPLAGAAYEQYF.

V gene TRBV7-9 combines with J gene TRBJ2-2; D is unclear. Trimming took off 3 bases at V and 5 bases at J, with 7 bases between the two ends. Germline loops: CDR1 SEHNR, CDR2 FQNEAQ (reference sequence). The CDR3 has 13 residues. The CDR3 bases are TGTGCCAGCAGCTTGAGGCGGACCGGGGAGCTGTTTTTT. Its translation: CASSLRRTGELFF.

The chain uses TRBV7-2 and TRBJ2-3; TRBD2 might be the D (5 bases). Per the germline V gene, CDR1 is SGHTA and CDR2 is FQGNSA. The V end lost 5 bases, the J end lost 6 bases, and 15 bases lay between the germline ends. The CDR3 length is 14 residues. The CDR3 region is CASSLHRTGDTQYF. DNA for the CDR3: TGTGCCAGCAGCCTTCACCGGACTGGGGATACGCAGTATTTT.

The CDR3 is CASSRDRSFYGYTF. CDR3 coding DNA: TGTGCCAGCAGTCGGGACAGGTCCTTCTATGGCTACACCTTC. The chain joins TRBV6-5 to TRBJ1-2; 8 nucleotides line up with TRBD1. With V trimmed by 5 bases and J by 4 bases, 6 bases remained unmatched. Per the germline V gene, CDR1 is MNHEY and CDR2 is SVGAGI. The CDR3 is made up of 14 amino acids.

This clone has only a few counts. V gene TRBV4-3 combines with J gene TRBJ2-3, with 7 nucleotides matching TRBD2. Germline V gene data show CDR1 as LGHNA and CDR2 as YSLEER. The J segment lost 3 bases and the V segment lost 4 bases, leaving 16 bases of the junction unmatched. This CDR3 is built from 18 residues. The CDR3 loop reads CASSPRTSDTSGTDTQYF. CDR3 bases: TGCGCCAGCAGCCCACGGACTAGTGACACCTCAGGGACAGATACGCAGTATTTT.

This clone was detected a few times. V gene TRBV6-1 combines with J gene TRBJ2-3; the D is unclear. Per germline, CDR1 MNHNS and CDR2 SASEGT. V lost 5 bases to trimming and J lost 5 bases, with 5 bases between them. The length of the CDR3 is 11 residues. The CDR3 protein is CASSKRDTQYF. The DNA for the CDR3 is TGTGCCAGCAGTAAGCGAGATACGCAGTATTTT.

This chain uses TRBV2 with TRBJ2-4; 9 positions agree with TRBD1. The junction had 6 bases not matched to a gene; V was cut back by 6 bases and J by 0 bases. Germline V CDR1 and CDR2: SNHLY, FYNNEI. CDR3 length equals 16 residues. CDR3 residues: CASSGTGRGAKNIQYF. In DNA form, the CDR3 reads TGTGCCAGCAGCGGGACAGGGAGGGGAGCCAAAAACATTCAGTACTTC.